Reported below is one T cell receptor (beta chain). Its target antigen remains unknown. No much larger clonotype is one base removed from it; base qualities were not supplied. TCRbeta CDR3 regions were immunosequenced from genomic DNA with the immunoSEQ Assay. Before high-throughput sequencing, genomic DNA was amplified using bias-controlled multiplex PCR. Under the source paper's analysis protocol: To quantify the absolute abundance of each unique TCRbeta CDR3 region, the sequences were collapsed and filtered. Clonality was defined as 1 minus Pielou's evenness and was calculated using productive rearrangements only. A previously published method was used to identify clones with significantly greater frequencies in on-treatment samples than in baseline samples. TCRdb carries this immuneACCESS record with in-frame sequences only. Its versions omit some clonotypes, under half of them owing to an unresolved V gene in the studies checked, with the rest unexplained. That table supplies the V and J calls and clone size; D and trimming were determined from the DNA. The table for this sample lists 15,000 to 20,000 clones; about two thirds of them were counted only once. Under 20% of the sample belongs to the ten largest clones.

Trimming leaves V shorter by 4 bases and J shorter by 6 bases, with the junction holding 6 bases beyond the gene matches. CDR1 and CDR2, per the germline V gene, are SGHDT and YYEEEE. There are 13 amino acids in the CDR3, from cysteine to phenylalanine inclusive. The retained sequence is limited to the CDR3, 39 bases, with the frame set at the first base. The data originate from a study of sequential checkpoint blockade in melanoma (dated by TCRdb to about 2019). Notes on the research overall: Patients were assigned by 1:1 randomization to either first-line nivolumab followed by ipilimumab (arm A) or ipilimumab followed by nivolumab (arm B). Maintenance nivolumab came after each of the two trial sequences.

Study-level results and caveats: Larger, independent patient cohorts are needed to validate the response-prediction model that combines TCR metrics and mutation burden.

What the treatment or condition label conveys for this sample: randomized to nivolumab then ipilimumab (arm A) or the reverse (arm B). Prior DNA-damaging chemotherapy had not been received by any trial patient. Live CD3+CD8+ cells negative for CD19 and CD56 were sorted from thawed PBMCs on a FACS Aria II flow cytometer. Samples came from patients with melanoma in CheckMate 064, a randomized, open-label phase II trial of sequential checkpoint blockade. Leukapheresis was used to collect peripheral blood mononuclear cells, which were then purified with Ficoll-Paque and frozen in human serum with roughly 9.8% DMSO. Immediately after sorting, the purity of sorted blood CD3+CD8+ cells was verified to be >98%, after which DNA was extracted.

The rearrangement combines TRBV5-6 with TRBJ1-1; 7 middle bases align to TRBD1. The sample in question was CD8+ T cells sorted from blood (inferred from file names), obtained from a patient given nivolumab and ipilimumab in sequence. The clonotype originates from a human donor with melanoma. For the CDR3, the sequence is CASSPGQSPEAFF. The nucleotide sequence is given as TGTGCCAGCAGCCCGGGACAGTCCCCTGAAGCTTTCTTT.